These 10 T cell receptor beta chains share one sample of origin, sequenced in a study of regulatory T cells in long-lasting Graves disease. HTBI primers from iRepertoire and Arm-PCR of CDR3 regions yielded the TCR beta libraries. TCRdb processed the multiplex PCR reads anew with MiXCR; each CDR3 protein has one entry. This table has around 400,000 distinct CDR3 sequences, around a fifth appearing once. Time point: persistent/refractory GD, antithyroid drugs over 5 years with positive TRAb. PBMC-derived RNA was used for the TCR library. The sequences come from peripheral blood mononuclear cells (PBMCs), collected when the disease was refractory, from a patient treated with antithyroid drugs. These receptors were obtained from a female donor with Graves disease.

V gene TRBV7-9 combines with J gene TRBJ2-5; D call uncertain. The CDR3 totals 13 residues. In germline, CDR1 is SEHNR, CDR2 FQNEAQ (reference sequence). Trimming pared 5 bases from V and 3 bases from J, leaving 10 bases between. Here the CDR3 DNA reads TGTGCCAGCAGCAACCGCGCGGAAGAGACCCAGTACTTC. Translating it yields CASSNRAEETQYF.

This clonotype has at least ten counts. The chain employs TRBV28 and TRBJ2-2; 8 nucleotides line up with TRBD2. This CDR3 is built from 16 residues. V trimming: 4 bases; J trimming: 1 base; junction bases outside the gene matches: 5. Germline-derived CDR1 and CDR2 are MDHEN and SYDVKM. DNA of the CDR3: TGTGCCAGCAGTTACTTACTAGCGGAGAACACCGGGGAGCTGTTTTTT. Amino acid sequence: CASSYLLAENTGELFF.

This clonotype appeared many times. The genes are TRBV14 and TRBJ1-2; D perhaps matches TRBD1 (6 bases). Trimming removed 2 bases from V and 4 bases from J, with 23 bases in between. Germline V CDR1 and CDR2: SGHDN, FVKESK. This CDR3 spans 18 amino acids. CDR3: CASSQLPLSLGGGYGYTF. The CDR3 DNA follows: TGTGCCAGCAGCCAACTACCTCTGTCCCTGGGGGGCGGCTATGGCTACACCTTC.

Points on this clonotype: Given a much more abundant clone one base away, this may be a read error. This chain links TRBV7-2 with TRBJ1-1; TRBD1 matches 9 bases. Germline V gives CDR1 SGHTA, CDR2 FQGNSA. V lost 11 bases and J lost 4; bases outside the gene matches: 5. This CDR3 is built from 12 residues. For the CDR3, the DNA is TGTGCCTCCGGACAGGGGAGCACTGAAGCTTTCTTT. Translating gives CASGQGSTEAFF.

This clonotype showed up just a few times. The V and J genes are TRBV11-3 and TRBJ2-2; D perhaps matches TRBD2 (5 bases). CDR3 length equals 14 residues. V shed 3 bases and J shed 6 bases, with 11 bases lying between them. Germline CDR1 SGHNT, CDR2 YENEEA. The CDR3, as DNA: TGTGCCAGCAGCTTTTCTTCCGGGGCCGGGGAGCTGTTTTTT. Translated: CASSFSSGAGELFF.

The chain joins TRBV28 to TRBJ2-2; D might be TRBD2 (5 bases). V was trimmed by 8 bases and J by 1 base, leaving 11 bases between them. Germline CDR1 reads MDHEN; CDR2 reads SYDVKM. This CDR3 is 14 amino acids long. CDR3 bases: TGTGCCAGCCATGAGGGCCGGAACACCGGGGAGCTGTTTTTT. This gives the protein CASHEGRNTGELFF. Looking up the rest from reference TRBV28 and TRBJ2-2 gives the full variable domain: DVKVTQSSRYLVKRTGEKVFLECVQDMDHENMFWYRQDPGLGLRLIYFSYDVKMKEKGDIPEGYSVSREKKERFSLILESASTNQTSMYLCASHEGRNTGELFFGEGSRLTVL.

This clonotype was counted many times. The chain recombines TRBV7-9 with TRBJ1-1; D is unclear. Germline-derived CDR1 and CDR2 are SEHNR and FQNEAQ (reference sequence). With 6 bases removed from V and 1 base from J, the gap between germline ends came to 21 bases. The CDR3 spans 17 residues. This CDR3 is CASRDGRNVMWNTEAFF. CDR3 nucleotide sequence: TGTGCCAGCAGGGATGGACGCAACGTCATGTGGAACACTGAAGCTTTCTTT.

The chain couples TRBV28 to TRBJ2-2; D is ambiguous. Germline values: CDR1 MDHEN, CDR2 SYDVKM. With 6 bases removed from V and 6 bases from J, the gap between germline ends came to 11 bases. This CDR3 is 13 amino acids long. The CDR3 here is CASSPPYSGELFF. CDR3 nucleotides: TGTGCCAGCAGCCCCCCTTATTCCGGGGAGCTGTTTTTT.

This clonotype was seen ten or more times. CDR3 sequence: CASSLALNTEAFF. The DNA of the CDR3 is TGTGCCAGCAGCTTAGCTCTGAACACTGAAGCTTTCTTT. V is TRBV27 and J is TRBJ1-1, with D hard to call. CDR1 MNHEY and CDR2 SMNVEV come from the germline V gene (reference sequence). The CDR3 is made up of 13 amino acids. Trimming removed 6 bases from V and 0 bases from J, with 8 bases in between.

This clonotype showed up many times. The chain is built from TRBV28 and TRBJ1-4; 9 positions match TRBD1. Unmatched junction bases numbered 17, after V lost 7 bases and J lost 11 bases. The CDR3 loop spans 16 amino acids. CDR1 is MDHEN and CDR2 is SYDVKM in the germline V gene. CDR3 sequence: CASTSPGQGFGLKLFF. The CDR3 DNA follows: TGTGCCAGCACTTCTCCGGGACAGGGCTTCGGACTCAAACTGTTTTTT. Using reference TRBV28 and TRBJ1-4 for the parts outside the CDR3, the full variable domain is DVKVTQSSRYLVKRTGEKVFLECVQDMDHENMFWYRQDPGLGLRLIYFSYDVKMKEKGDIPEGYSVSREKKERFSLILESASTNQTSMYLCASTSPGQGFGLKLFFGSGTQLSVL.